The rows below give T cell receptor beta chains drawn from one sample of a study of CD8 T cells in ankylosing spondylitis. TCRdb ran MiXCR on the 5' RACE reads and lists one entry per CDR3 protein. The sample lists about 240,000 distinct CDR3 sequences; 10% to 13% were seen once. Sequenced material: blood, either unsorted or a sorted T cell fraction (not recorded which). These receptors were taken from a male donor with ankylosing spondylitis or in good health (not recorded which). Each CDR3 is given with its conserved first and last residue. A D gene is named only where the DNA matches it firmly. Size is omitted from some rows. Given values are once, few, many or a class for expanded clones.

j_gene,v_gene,d_gene,abundance,CDR3nt,CDR3aa
TRBJ2-7,TRBV6-5,TRBD2,many,TGTGCCAGCAGTTACGCGACTAGCGGGACTGGTTACGAGCAGTACTTC,CASSYATSGTGYEQYF
TRBJ1-2,TRBV5-1,-,-,TGCGCCAGCAGCTCGGGGACAACCCGAGATGGCTACACCTTC,CASSSGTTRDGYTF
TRBJ2-5,TRBV5-1,-,many,TGCGCCAGCAGCTTGGGGCAGGGAGGTGGAGAGACCCAGTACTTC,CASSLGQGGGETQYF
TRBJ2-3,TRBV27,TRBD2,many,TGTGCCAGCAGTTCCTACACCGGACTAGCGGGGTTAGATACGCAGTATTTT,CASSSYTGLAGLDTQYF
TRBJ2-4,TRBV21-1,-,many,TGTGCCAGCAGCAAAGCGCGGGACAGGGGGCCGGACATTCAGTACTTC,CASSKARDRGPDIQYF
TRBJ2-2,TRBV7-9,-,many,TGTGCCAGCGGACCGAGTGGGGAGCTGTTTTTT,CASGPSGELFF
TRBJ1-2,TRBV29-1,-,few,TGCAGCGTTCCGAGGAAAGGGGACTATGGCTACACCTTC,CSVPRKGDYGYTF
TRBJ2-5,TRBV5-1,-,many,TGCGCCAGCAGCTTGGCAGGTCCTGTGGGGCGGAAGACCCAGTACTTC,CASSLAGPVGRKTQYF
TRBJ2-7,TRBV20-1,-,many,TGCAGTGCTACCCGCGGGACCTCTACTTCCTACGAGCAGTACTTC,CSATRGTSTSYEQYF
TRBJ1-2,TRBV12-3/TRBV12-4,TRBD1,few,TGTGCCAGCAGCCAACAGGGGGCTTGGAATGGCTACACCTTC,CASSQQGAWNGYTF
TRBJ1-1,TRBV5-6,-,-,TGTGCCAGCAGCTTGGGAGGGGACGCTTTCTTT,CASSLGGDAFF
TRBJ1-2,TRBV20-1,-,many,TGCAGTGCCGTTCGCCCCGAGGGCTACACCTTC,CSAVRPEGYTF
TRBJ1-5,TRBV11-1,TRBD1,few,TGTGCCAGCAGCTTAGTAGGGACAGGGGGCAGCGGCAATCAGCCCCAGCATTTT,CASSLVGTGGSGNQPQHF
TRBJ2-4,TRBV20-1,TRBD2,many,TGCAGTGCTAGAGATCTCGGGGGGGGTAGGAACATTCAGTACTTC,CSARDLGGGRNIQYF
TRBJ2-7,TRBV15,TRBD2,many,TGTGCCACCAGCAGAGATACCCCCAAAGCGGGACTAGCGGGGGTCTACGAGCAGTACTTC,CATSRDTPKAGLAGVYEQYF
TRBJ2-7,TRBV30,-,-,TGTGCCTGGAGTGTTCCAACTGACTGGGCGAGCTCCTACGAGCAGTACTTC,CAWSVPTDWASSYEQYF
TRBJ2-5,TRBV11-1,-,few,TGTGCCAGCAGCTACGGCCTGAGCGAGACCCAGTACTTC,CASSYGLSETQYF
TRBJ2-3,TRBV29-1,-,many,TGCAGCGTTGATTTTACAGGGCAAGGAGATACGCAGTATTTT,CSVDFTGQGDTQYF
TRBJ2-5,TRBV20-1,TRBD2,many,TGCAGTGCCGAGATACTAGCGGGAGGAAGAGAGACCCAGTACTTC,CSAEILAGGRETQYF
TRBJ2-4,TRBV27,-,many,TGTGCCAGCAGCCGCAAACCCCCCGACAGTACCAAAAACATTCAGTACTTC,CASSRKPPDSTKNIQYF
TRBJ2-5,TRBV4-2,-,many,TGTGCCAGCAGCCAAGCTGGGGTCCAAGAGACCCAGTACTTC,CASSQAGVQETQYF
TRBJ2-1,TRBV5-1,TRBD2,few,TGCGCCAGCAGCTTGGCCGGGGCTAGCGGGAGGACCTACAATGAGCAGTTCTTC,CASSLAGASGRTYNEQFF
TRBJ1-2,TRBV5-1,TRBD1,many,TGCGCCAGCAGCTTGGATCAGGGGGACTATGGCTACACCTTC,CASSLDQGDYGYTF
TRBJ1-1,TRBV5-1,-,many,TGCGCCAGCAGCACTCGTCTCGGGACGTCTGAAGCTTTCTTT,CASSTRLGTSEAFF
TRBJ2-7,TRBV14,TRBD2,few,TGTGCCAGCAGCCAACGCGGGGGGTTCTCCTACGAGCAGTACTTC,CASSQRGGFSYEQYF
TRBJ2-1,TRBV4-1,-,-,TGCGCCAGCAGCCAAGATAGAGGAGGGAGCTGGCAGTTCTTC,CASSQDRGGSWQFF
TRBJ2-7,TRBV7-2,-,few,TGTGCCAGCAGCTTAGACTTGCCTGCGAGTTACGAGCAGTACTTC,CASSLDLPASYEQYF
TRBJ2-1,TRBV10-3,TRBD2,many,TGTGCCATTGGAGGGACTAGCGGGGATGAGCAGTTCTTC,CAIGGTSGDEQFF
TRBJ2-5,TRBV4-1,-,-,TGCGCCAGCAGCCAAGCCCGGGGGCAAGAGACCCAGTACTTC,CASSQARGQETQYF
TRBJ1-1,TRBV4-1,-,once,TGCGCCAGCAGCCAAGGTGGACCCGTACGCGCTTTCTTT,CASSQGGPVRAFF
TRBJ2-5,TRBV30,-,many,TGTGCCTGCTCGGTCCCGGTGGGGACCCAGTACTTC,CACSVPVGTQYF
TRBJ2-6,TRBV7-9,-,-,TGTGCCAGCAGCCCACAGGGCTCCGGGGCCAACGTCCTGACTTTC,CASSPQGSGANVLTF
TRBJ1-1,TRBV20-1,-,many,TGCAGTGCTAGAGAATCCAGCGGGGGGAATAATGAAGCTTTCTTT,CSARESSGGNNEAFF
TRBJ2-2,TRBV11-3,-,few,TGTGCCAGCAGCTTAGATGAAGGGTTTGGGGGCACCGGGGAGCTGTTTTTT,CASSLDEGFGGTGELFF
TRBJ1-6,TRBV6-1,-,-,TGTGCCAGCAGTGACGGACGGAATAATTCACCCCTCCACTTT,CASSDGRNNSPLHF
TRBJ1-4,TRBV12-3/TRBV12-4,-,-,TGTGCCAGCAGCTCGGGACGAGCTAATGAAAAACTGTTTTTT,CASSSGRANEKLFF
TRBJ1-1,TRBV20-1,-,-,TGCAGTGCTGGTATAGGGATGAACACTGAAGCTTTCTTT,CSAGIGMNTEAFF
TRBJ2-1,TRBV4-2,-,many,TGTGCCAGCAGCCAGGCGACCGCAAGTGAGCAGTTCTTC,CASSQATASEQFF
TRBJ1-2,TRBV12-3/TRBV12-4,-,many,TGTGCCAGCAGTTTCGAGGGGTCCTATGGCTACACCTTC,CASSFEGSYGYTF
TRBJ2-5,TRBV25-1,-,many,TGTGCCAGCAGTGAATATTTGTCGACCGATGGAGGGGAGACCCAGTACTTC,CASSEYLSTDGGETQYF